These 20 T cell receptor beta chains were sequenced from one sample in a study of blood T cell repertoires in COVID-19. The protocol was immunoSEQ multiplex PCR, while the TCRdb copy is restricted to in-frame clones and leaves out a portion. Of 150,000 to 180,000 clones listed, around 83% are singletons. The sample comprised peripheral blood. The receptors were sampled from a woman aged 55-70 years with COVID-19, enrolled during active disease.

The J gene is TRBJ2-1, the V gene TRBV27; 7 bases are a match to TRBD1. Germline CDR1 MNHEY, CDR2 SMNVEV (reference sequence). The junction had 3 bases not matched to a gene; V was cut back by 1 base and J by 6 bases. There are 14 residues in the CDR3. The CDR3 bases are TGTGCCAGCAGTTTATGGACAGGCGGCAATGAGCAGTTCTTC. Translated, it gives CASSLWTGGNEQFF.

The chain has TRBV6-5 and TRBJ2-7; 10 bases are shared with TRBD1. Germline V gene lookup returns CDR1 MNHEY and CDR2 SVGAGI. The CDR3 is made up of 13 amino acids. The trim removed 6 bases at V and 3 bases at J, leaving 2 bases unmatched. The CDR3 loop is CASSRDRGYEQYF. The DNA of the CDR3 is TGTGCCAGCAGCAGGGACAGGGGCTACGAGCAGTACTTC.

The V call is TRBV7-8, the J call TRBJ1-1, with unresolved D. Per the germline V gene, CDR1 is SGHVS and CDR2 is FQNEAQ. Trimming shortened V by 5 bases and J by 11 bases, and 18 bases separated the two germline ends. The CDR3 is 13 residues long. In nucleotides, the CDR3 is TGTGCCAGCAGCCTTACAAGGGAGGGTAAGGCTTTCTTT. Encoded protein: CASSLTREGKAFF.

The genes are TRBV7-2 and TRBJ1-5; the match to TRBD1 covers 9 bases. Looked up from germline, CDR1 is SGHTA and CDR2 is FQGNSA. V lost 5 bases to trimming and J lost 0 bases; unmatched junction nucleotides: 14. The CDR3 extends over 19 amino acids. CDR3 DNA: TGTGCCAGCAGCCGTAGGCCCCTTACACAGGGGGCTAGCAATCAGCCCCAGCATTTT. Amino acids: CASSRRPLTQGASNQPQHF.

The chain is built from TRBV7-8 and TRBJ1-6, with a weak D call TRBD1 (5 bases). The germline V gene has CDR1 SGHVS and CDR2 FQNEAQ. The CDR3 runs 17 residues. The germline V and J ends were trimmed by 2 bases and 1 base, with 12 bases remaining between them. CDR3 nucleotides: TGTGCCAGCAGCTTATCAACGGGGGAATCCTATAATTCACCCCTCCACTTT. Amino acids: CASSLSTGESYNSPLHF. The variable domain in full, completed from reference TRBV7-8 and TRBJ1-6, reads GAGVSQSPRYKVAKRGQDVALRCDPISGHVSLFWYQQALGQGPEFLTYFQNEAQLDKSGLPSDRFFAERPEGSVSTLKIQRTQQEDSAVYLCASSLSTGESYNSPLHFGNGTRLTVT.

V usage is TRBV7-9 and J usage is TRBJ1-6; 8 bases align to TRBD1. Trimming cost V 4 bases and J 14 bases; bases outside gene matches: 19. This CDR3 has 17 residues. Per germline, CDR1 SEHNR and CDR2 FQNEAQ (reference sequence). Written as DNA, the CDR3 is TGTGCCAGCAGCTCCAACCAGCAGGGACAGGCTGCGATGGCCCTCCACTTT. This translates into CASSSNQQGQAAMALHF.

J is TRBJ1-2 and V is TRBV2, with 10 bases identical to TRBD1. Looked up from germline, CDR1 is SNHLY and CDR2 is FYNNEI. V lost 7 bases, J lost 8 bases, and 10 bases stayed unmatched. This CDR3 has 14 amino acids. This chain's CDR3 is CASTLDRGMGGYTF. DNA for the CDR3: TGTGCCAGCACCTTGGACAGGGGGATGGGGGGCTACACCTTC.

V usage is TRBV12-5 and J usage is TRBJ1-2; D is undetermined. The V end was cut by 5 bases, the J end by 4 bases, with 8 bases between. This CDR3 contains 12 residues. CDR1 and CDR2 from the germline V gene are LGHNT and FRNRAP. The DNA of the CDR3 is TGTGCTAGTGGTCCCGGTCTCTATGGCTACACCTTC. It codes for CASGPGLYGYTF.

This clone appeared a single time. The chain links TRBV13 to TRBJ2-3, with a tentative D call TRBD1 (6 bases). The V and J ends lost 5 bases and 4 bases respectively, with 13 bases between them. Germline V gene data show CDR1 as PRHDT and CDR2 as FYEKMQ (reference sequence). The CDR3 spans 14 residues. The CDR3 loop is CASSRTAVADTQYF. CDR3 sequence (DNA): TGTGCCAGCAGCCGGACAGCGGTTGCAGATACGCAGTATTTT.

The count of this clone is one. This chain joins TRBV29-1 and TRBJ1-5, with 10 bases fitting TRBD1. CDR1 and CDR2 from the germline V gene are SQVTM and ANQGSEA. CDR3 length equals 12 residues. J gave up 6 bases and V 6 bases, and 2 bases lay outside the gene matches. In nucleotides, the CDR3 is TGCAGCGTGGGGACAGGGGTTCAGCCCCAGCATTTT. Its protein is CSVGTGVQPQHF.

The rearrangement links TRBV23-1 to TRBJ1-1; D gene unclear. TRBV23-1 is filed as an ORF, its function uncertain. With 0 bases removed from V and 1 base from J, the gap between germline ends came to 9 bases. CDR3 length: 15 residues. CDR3 sequence: CASSQSRGRNTEAFF. CDR3 DNA: TGCGCCAGCAGTCAATCGAGAGGGAGGAACACTGAAGCTTTCTTT.

The chain carries TRBV6-5 and TRBJ2-1; D might be TRBD1 (5 bases). Germline V gene data show CDR1 as MNHEY and CDR2 as SVGAGI. This CDR3 comprises 12 residues. V was trimmed by 6 bases and J by 3 bases, leaving 6 bases between them. CDR3 sequence reads: CASRGDYNEQFF. CDR3 nucleotides: TGTGCCAGCAGAGGGGACTACAATGAGCAGTTCTTC.

This clone appeared a single time. V and J are TRBV2 and TRBJ2-1; 7 bases line up with TRBD1. The CDR3 length is 11 residues. The J segment lost 9 bases and the V segment lost 9 bases, leaving 5 bases of the junction unmatched. Germline V gene sequence: CDR1 SNHLY, CDR2 FYNNEI. CDR3 nucleotides: TGTGCCAGTACAGGGGACACTGAGCAGTTCTTC. It translates to CASTGDTEQFF.

The rearrangement uses TRBV27 and TRBJ2-1, with 8 bases aligning to TRBD1. This CDR3 region has 14 residues. Germline loops: CDR1 MNHEY, CDR2 SMNVEV (reference sequence). V shed 3 bases and J 9 bases; nucleotides not matched to a gene: 7. The CDR3 sequence: CASSFSGGKAEQFF. The DNA for the CDR3 is TGTGCCAGCAGTTTCTCAGGGGGCAAGGCTGAGCAGTTCTTC.

This sequence joins TRBV10-1 and TRBJ1-6, with no clear D. The V end lost 4 bases, the J end lost 5 bases, and 6 bases lay between the germline ends. Germline values: CDR1 WNHNN, CDR2 SYGVQD (reference sequence). The CDR3 runs 13 residues. The CDR3 loop is CASSAVDNSPLHF. Here the CDR3 DNA reads TGCGCCAGCAGTGCAGTGGATAATTCACCCCTCCACTTT.

The chain uses TRBV5-3 and TRBJ1-5; D remains ambiguous. TRBV5-3 is an ORF; its function is uncertain. V lost 3 bases to trimming and J lost 9 bases, with 10 bases between them. The CDR3 is made up of 12 amino acids. CDR3 sequence (DNA): TGTGCCAGAAGCTGTCGTCCCCGGCCCCAGCATTTT. This codes for CARSCRPRPQHF.

This clone appeared a few times. The rearrangement links TRBV27 to TRBJ2-1; TRBD2 aligns across 10 bases. The CDR3 sequence is 15 residues long. CDR1 MNHEY and CDR2 SMNVEV come from the germline V gene (reference sequence). The J segment lost 6 bases and the V segment lost 4 bases, leaving 6 bases of the junction unmatched. In DNA, the CDR3 is TGTGCCAGCAGTTCGATTAGCGGGAGGAGCAATGAGCAGTTCTTC. Translated: CASSSISGRSNEQFF.

This sequence joins TRBV6-1 and TRBJ1-2; D perhaps matches TRBD1 (5 bases). The CDR3 covers 14 residues. V lost 1 base and J lost 5, with 11 bases in between. Germline-derived CDR1 and CDR2 are MNHNS and SASEGT. The CDR3 DNA follows: TGTGCCAGCAGTGAAGGGCAGGGTTCTTATGGCTACACCTTC. Amino acid sequence: CASSEGQGSYGYTF.

The chain employs TRBV12-5 and TRBJ1-5; unclear D gene. Germline CDR1 reads LGHNT; CDR2 reads FRNRAP. V was clipped by 1 base and J by 4 bases, with 17 bases between them. This CDR3 is 17 amino acids long. CDR3 DNA sequence: TGTGCTAGTGGTTTGGGGAGTATGGCGGTGTTAAATCAGCCCCAGCATTTT. It encodes CASGLGSMAVLNQPQHF.

The J gene is TRBJ1-2, the V gene TRBV5-1, with a weak D call TRBD1 (5 bases). CDR3 length: 14 residues. V lost 6 bases and J lost 5, with 17 bases in between. Germline CDR1 is SGHRS and CDR2 is YFSETQ. The CDR3 region is CASNQRGEGYGYTF. For the CDR3, the DNA is TGCGCCAGCAACCAGCGGGGGGAGGGGTATGGCTACACCTTC.